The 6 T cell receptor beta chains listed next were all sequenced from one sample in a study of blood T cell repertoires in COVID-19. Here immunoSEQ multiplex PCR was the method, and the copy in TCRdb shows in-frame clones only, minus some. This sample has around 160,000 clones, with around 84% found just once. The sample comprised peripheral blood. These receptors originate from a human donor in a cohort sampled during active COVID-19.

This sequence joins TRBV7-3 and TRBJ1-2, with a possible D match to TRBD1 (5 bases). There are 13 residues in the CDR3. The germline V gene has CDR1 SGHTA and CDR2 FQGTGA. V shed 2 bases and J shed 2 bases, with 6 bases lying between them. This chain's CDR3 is CASSLGANYGYTF. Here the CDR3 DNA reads TGTGCCAGCAGCTTAGGGGCCAACTATGGCTACACCTTC.

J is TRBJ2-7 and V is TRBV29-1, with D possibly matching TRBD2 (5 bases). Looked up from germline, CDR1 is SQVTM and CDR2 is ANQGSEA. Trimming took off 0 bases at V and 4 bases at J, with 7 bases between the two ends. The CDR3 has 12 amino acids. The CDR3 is CSVEDGGYEQYF. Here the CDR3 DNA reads TGCAGCGTTGAAGATGGCGGGTACGAGCAGTACTTC.

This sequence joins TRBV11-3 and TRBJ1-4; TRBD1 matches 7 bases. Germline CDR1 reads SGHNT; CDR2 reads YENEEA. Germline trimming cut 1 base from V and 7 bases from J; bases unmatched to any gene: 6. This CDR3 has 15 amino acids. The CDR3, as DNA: TGTGCCAGCAGCTTAGGGAGGGGGCCTGGTGAAAAACTGTTTTTT. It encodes CASSLGRGPGEKLFF. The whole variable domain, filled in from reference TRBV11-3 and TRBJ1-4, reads EAGVVQSPRYKIIEKKQPVAFWCNPISGHNTLYWYLQNLGQGPELLIRYENEEAVDDSQLPKDRFSAERLKGVDSTLKIQPAELGDSAVYLCASSLGRGPGEKLFFGSGTQLSVL.

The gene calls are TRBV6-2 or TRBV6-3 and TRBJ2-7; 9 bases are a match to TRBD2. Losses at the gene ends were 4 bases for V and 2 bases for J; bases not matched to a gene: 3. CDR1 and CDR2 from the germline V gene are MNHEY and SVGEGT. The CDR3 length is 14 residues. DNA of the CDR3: TGTGCCAGCAGTTCGACTAGCGGCACCTACGAGCAGTACTTC. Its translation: CASSSTSGTYEQYF.

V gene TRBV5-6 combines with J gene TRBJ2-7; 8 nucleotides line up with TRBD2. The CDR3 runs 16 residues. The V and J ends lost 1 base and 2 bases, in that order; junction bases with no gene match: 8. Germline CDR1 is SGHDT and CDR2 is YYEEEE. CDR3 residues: CASSLWGSGGAYEQYF. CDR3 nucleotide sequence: TGTGCCAGCAGCTTGTGGGGGAGCGGGGGAGCCTACGAGCAGTACTTC.

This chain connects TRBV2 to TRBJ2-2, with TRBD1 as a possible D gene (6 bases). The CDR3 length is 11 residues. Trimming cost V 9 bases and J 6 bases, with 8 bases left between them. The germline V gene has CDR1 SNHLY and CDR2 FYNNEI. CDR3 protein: CARGGSGELFF. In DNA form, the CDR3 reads TGTGCCAGAGGGGGATCCGGGGAGCTGTTTTTT.